This T cell receptor (beta chain) is from a study of preoperative IRX-2 immunotherapy in early breast cancer. The treatment: preoperative locoregional IRX-2 cytokine immunotherapy. TCRdb keeps only in-frame clones here, not all; method: immunoSEQ multiplex PCR. Among about 5,600 clones, approximately 58% were seen once, and the ten largest hold approximately 10%. Germline CDR1 is SQVTM and CDR2 is ANQGSEA. With V trimmed by 1 base and J by 15 bases, 12 bases remained unmatched. This CDR3 comprises 14 residues. This sequence joins TRBV29-1 and TRBJ2-1, with 10 nucleotides matching TRBD2. Source: tumor tissue, taken before IRX-2 immunotherapy. The receptor was derived from a human donor with breast cancer. CDR3 amino acids: CSVEAGWSSGSRFF. CDR3 DNA: TGCAGCGTTGAAGCGGGTTGGTCTAGCGGGAGTAGGTTCTTC.